Shown below are 26 T cell receptor beta chains from a single sample sequenced in a study of T cell responses to AZD1222 COVID-19 vaccine. The method was immunoSEQ multiplex PCR; TCRdb's version includes in-frame clones alone and lacks a portion of them. This sample has more than 80,000 clones, with approximately 90% found just once. Sequences were derived from peripheral blood, sampled on day 0 of AZD1222 vaccination. The source is an adult in good health.

This clone was found once. This chain links TRBV6-1 with TRBJ2-7; D is undetermined. This CDR3 has 14 residues. CDR1 and CDR2 (germline): MNHNS, SASEGT. The V end lost 2 bases, the J end lost 0 bases, and 8 bases lay between the germline ends. The CDR3 region is CASSESYSSYEQYF. CDR3 bases: TGTGCCAGCAGTGAAAGTTACAGCTCCTACGAGCAGTACTTC.

The chain employs TRBV10-3 and TRBJ2-2, with 9 bases identical to TRBD1. The germline V gene encodes CDR1 ENHRY and CDR2 SYGVKD. CDR3 length: 15 residues. V lost 10 bases, J lost 5 bases, and 11 bases stayed unmatched. The CDR3 sequence is CATKPGQGETGELFF. CDR3 in DNA: TGTGCCACGAAGCCGGGACAGGGAGAAACCGGGGAGCTGTTTTTT.

This sequence joins TRBV7-9 and TRBJ1-2, with a possible D match to TRBD1 (5 bases). Germline V CDR1 and CDR2: SEHNR, FQNEAQ (reference sequence). Deletions cut 7 bases from V and 7 bases from J, with 16 bases between. There are 13 residues in the CDR3. The CDR3 reads CASTGGVMSGYTF. CDR3 sequence (DNA): TGTGCCAGCACCGGGGGGGTAATGAGTGGCTACACCTTC.

V is TRBV5-1 and J is TRBJ2-7, with D possibly TRBD2 on 6 matching bases. Looked up from germline, CDR1 is SGHRS and CDR2 is YFSETQ. The CDR3 runs to 14 residues. V was trimmed by 0 bases and J by 4 bases, leaving 11 bases between them. The CDR3 loop is CASSLGGAKYEQYF. For the CDR3, the DNA is TGCGCCAGCAGCTTGGGCGGGGCGAAATACGAGCAGTACTTC.

This clone was found once. This sequence joins TRBV4-1 and TRBJ1-5; D is undetermined. The CDR3 contains 15 residues. Trimming took 1 base from V and 5 from J, leaving 12 bases between them. Germline loops: CDR1 MGHRA, CDR2 YSYEKL. CDR3 loop: CASSQVRVKDQPQHF. DNA for the CDR3: TGCGCCAGCAGCCAAGTGCGAGTTAAGGATCAGCCCCAGCATTTT.

The chain has TRBV3-1 (or the pseudogene TRBV3-2) and TRBJ2-2; the match to TRBD2 covers 13 bases. Germline assignment: CDR1 LGHDT and CDR2 YNNKEL (reference sequence). The CDR3 runs 17 residues. J was trimmed by 8 bases and V by 2 bases; bases with no gene match: 8. The chain's CDR3 is CASSQKGLAGAVGELFF. For the CDR3, the DNA is TGTGCCAGCAGCCAAAAAGGACTAGCGGGAGCGGTGGGGGAGCTGTTTTTT.

The CDR3 DNA reads TGCGCCAGCACCCGACAGGAATCGAACACCGGGGAGCTGTTTTTT. Protein: CASTRQESNTGELFF. The chain is built from TRBV5-1 and TRBJ2-2; D possibly corresponds to TRBD1 (6 bases). CDR3 length equals 15 residues. Germline V lookup: CDR1 SGHRS, CDR2 YFSETQ. The V end lost 6 bases, the J end lost 0 bases, and 12 bases lay between the germline ends.

This chain connects TRBV6-5 to TRBJ1-5; the D is unclear. V lost 6 bases, J lost 6 bases, and 15 bases lay in between. From germline, CDR1 is MNHEY and CDR2 SVGAGI. CDR3 length: 14 amino acids. CDR3 sequence reads: CASSSTGGVQPQHF. The CDR3 region has the DNA TGTGCCAGCAGCTCCACGGGTGGCGTTCAGCCCCAGCATTTT.

The rearrangement links TRBV7-9 to TRBJ2-3; possibly TRBD1 for D (6 bases). This CDR3 spans 14 amino acids. Germline V gene data show CDR1 as SEHNR and CDR2 as FQNEAQ (reference sequence). The V and J ends lost 1 base and 4 bases respectively, with 9 bases between them. The CDR3 loop is CASSLDRAPDTQYF. In DNA form, the CDR3 reads TGTGCCAGCAGCTTAGACAGGGCCCCAGATACGCAGTATTTT.

CDR3 nucleotides: TGCAGCGTTGGGGACAGGGAAAATCAGCCCCAGCATTTT. Translated, it gives CSVGDRENQPQHF. The chain combines TRBV29-1 with TRBJ1-5, with 9 bases lining up with TRBD1. The germline V gene encodes CDR1 SQVTM and CDR2 ANQGSEA. Trimming at V came to 4 bases and at J to 4 bases, leaving 2 bases not matched to a gene. CDR3 length equals 13 residues.

This clone appeared a single time. The chain joins TRBV13 to TRBJ2-3; TRBD2 matches 13 bases. CDR1 PRHDT and CDR2 FYEKMQ come from the germline V gene (reference sequence). Trimming at V came to 4 bases and at J to 6 bases, leaving 10 bases not matched to a gene. This CDR3 contains 17 residues. The CDR3 loop is CASSYSATSGGGDTQYF. CDR3 nucleotide sequence: TGTGCCAGCAGCTACTCCGCCACTAGCGGGGGGGGTGATACGCAGTATTTT. The full variable domain, in which reference TRBV13 and TRBJ2-3 provide the parts outside the CDR3, is AAGVIQSPRHLIKEKRETATLKCYPIPRHDTVYWYQQGPGQDPQFLISFYEKMQSDKGSIPDRFSAQQFSDYHSELNMSSLELGDSALYFCASSYSATSGGGDTQYFGPGTRLTVL.

The rearrangement joins TRBV10-2 to TRBJ2-7; 10 bases are a match to TRBD1. With 8 bases clipped from V and 7 bases from J, the junction kept 8 bases outside the gene matches. The CDR3 consists of 13 residues. Germline values: CDR1 WSHSY, CDR2 SAAADI. The DNA for the CDR3 is TGCGCCAGCCGGGACAGGGGTATACCTGAGCAGTACTTC. This codes for CASRDRGIPEQYF.

The V and J genes are TRBV19 and TRBJ1-2, with D perhaps TRBD1 (6 bases). Germline CDR1 is LNHDA and CDR2 is SQIVND (reference sequence). The CDR3 is made up of 14 amino acids. Trimming shortened V by 5 bases and J by 4 bases, and 14 bases separated the two germline ends. The CDR3 bases are TGTGCCAGTAGTTCACAGGGTCCAGTCTATGGCTACACCTTC. Translated: CASSSQGPVYGYTF.

A single count supports this clone. V is TRBV5-1 and J is TRBJ2-2; tentatively, D is TRBD1 (5 bases). The germline V gene has CDR1 SGHRS and CDR2 YFSETQ. The CDR3 length is 16 residues. With 0 bases removed from V and 1 base from J, the gap between germline ends came to 10 bases. CDR3 nucleotides: TGCGCCAGCAGCTTGGCCGGGCAGGGGAACACCGGGGAGCTGTTTTTT. This codes for CASSLAGQGNTGELFF.

The chain joins TRBV7-9 to TRBJ1-4; no reliable D call. CDR1 SEHNR and CDR2 FQNEAQ come from the germline V gene (reference sequence). The CDR3 length is 14 residues. V was clipped by 5 bases and J by 5 bases, with 12 bases between them. The CDR3 spells CASSLGVRNEKLFF. CDR3 DNA: TGTGCCAGCAGCCTTGGGGTCCGGAATGAAAAACTGTTTTTT.

This chain uses TRBV15 with TRBJ1-1, with 8 bases that match TRBD1. Looked up from germline, CDR1 is LNHNV and CDR2 is YYDKDF (reference sequence). The J segment lost 4 bases and the V segment lost 4 bases, leaving 8 bases of the junction unmatched. The length of the CDR3 is 15 residues. The CDR3 bases are TGTGCCACCAGCACCTGGACAGGGAGAATCACTGAAGCTTTCTTT. This codes for CATSTWTGRITEAFF. Variable domain in full (rest from reference TRBV15 and TRBJ1-1): DAMVIQNPRYQVTQFGKPVTLSCSQTLNHNVMYWYQQKSSQAPKLLFHYYDKDFNNEADTPDNFQSRRPNTSFCFLDIRSPGLGDTAMYLCATSTWTGRITEAFFGQGTRLTVV.

The chain recombines TRBV5-5 with TRBJ1-5; 11 nucleotides line up with TRBD1. The CDR3 is 16 residues long. The ends lost 2 bases at V and 7 bases at J; junction bases unmatched: 8. Germline lookup yields CDR1 SGHKS and CDR2 YYEKEE (reference sequence). DNA for the CDR3: TGTGCCAGCAGCTTCCGGGACAGGGGGACTGGGCAGCCCCAGCATTTT. Its protein is CASSFRDRGTGQPQHF.

A few counts support this clone. The chain uses TRBV29-1 and TRBJ1-4; D is unresolved. Trimming left V 5 bases short and J 8 bases short, with 15 bases between. Germline V lookup: CDR1 SQVTM, CDR2 ANQGSEA. The CDR3 covers 13 residues. The CDR3 region has the DNA TGCAGCGTTCGTGGAGGACGAGAGGAAAAACTGTTTTTT. Its translation: CSVRGGREEKLFF.

As for this clone: Other DNA sequences in the sample encode the same CDR3. The chain recombines TRBV6-1 with TRBJ2-7; D not certain. V was clipped by 0 bases and J by 4 bases, with 4 bases between them. This CDR3 is 12 amino acids long. The germline gives CDR1 MNHNS, CDR2 SASEGT. The CDR3 protein is CASSEAGYEQYF. The CDR3 DNA reads as TGTGCCAGCAGTGAAGCGGGGTACGAGCAGTACTTC.

V usage is TRBV19 and J usage is TRBJ1-5; D remains unclear. From germline, CDR1 is LNHDA and CDR2 SQIVND (reference sequence). The V and J ends lost 5 bases and 2 bases respectively, with 13 bases between them. This CDR3 has 15 residues. Here the CDR3 reads CASSEDKRGNQPQHF. DNA for the CDR3: TGTGCCAGTAGTGAAGACAAACGGGGCAATCAGCCCCAGCATTTT.

This clone was detected a few times. V usage is TRBV7-2 and J usage is TRBJ2-1, with D unresolved. Trimming cost V 5 bases and J 6 bases, with 17 bases left between them. The CDR3 consists of 15 residues. Germline CDR1 and CDR2: SGHTA and FQGNSA. For the CDR3, the DNA is TGTGCCAGCAGCGTCCTAGGGCTAGGGTCCAATGAGCAGTTCTTC. Translating it yields CASSVLGLGSNEQFF.

V is TRBV5-1 and J is TRBJ2-5, with a tentative D call TRBD1 (6 bases). V lost 0 bases and J 2 bases, leaving 11 bases between the germline ends. In germline, CDR1 is SGHRS, CDR2 YFSETQ. The CDR3 is 15 amino acids. The CDR3 DNA reads TGCGCCAGCAGCTTGGCGACAGGACCTCAAGAGACCCAGTACTTC. Its translation: CASSLATGPQETQYF.

This rearrangement joins TRBV19 to TRBJ1-4; TRBD1 might be the D (5 bases). V shed 5 bases and J shed 4 bases, with 11 bases lying between them. The CDR3 is 14 amino acids. Per germline, CDR1 LNHDA and CDR2 SQIVND (reference sequence). The chain's CDR3 is CASSPWGINEKLFF. The CDR3 nucleotides are TGTGCCAGTAGTCCATGGGGGATTAATGAAAAACTGTTTTTT.

J is TRBJ2-7 and V is TRBV7-3; either TRBD1 or TRBD2 may fit D (6 bases each). In germline, CDR1 is SGHTA, CDR2 FQGTGA. V shed 2 bases and J shed 6 bases, with 11 bases lying between them. The CDR3 runs 13 residues. As DNA, the CDR3 is TGTGCCAGCAGCTTAGAGGGGGGCTTCGAGCAGTACTTC. This encodes CASSLEGGFEQYF.

The chain joins TRBV3-1 (or the pseudogene TRBV3-2) to TRBJ2-5; D not certain. Germline V gene sequence: CDR1 LGHDT, CDR2 YNNKEL (reference sequence). The CDR3 is 16 residues long. V lost 1 base, J lost 0 bases, and 12 bases lay in between. CDR3 in DNA: TGTGCCAGCAGCCAAGGGTTGGTGGGTAACCAAGAGACCCAGTACTTC. The encoded protein is CASSQGLVGNQETQYF.

This clone occurred once. The rearrangement uses TRBV15 and TRBJ1-1; D is ambiguous. This CDR3 comprises 15 residues. Germline lookup yields CDR1 LNHNV and CDR2 YYDKDF (reference sequence). Trimming removed 0 bases at V and 4 bases at J, with 12 bases between. The CDR3 sequence: CATSRDYPGATEAFF. For the CDR3, the DNA is TGTGCCACCAGCAGAGACTATCCGGGAGCCACTGAAGCTTTCTTT.